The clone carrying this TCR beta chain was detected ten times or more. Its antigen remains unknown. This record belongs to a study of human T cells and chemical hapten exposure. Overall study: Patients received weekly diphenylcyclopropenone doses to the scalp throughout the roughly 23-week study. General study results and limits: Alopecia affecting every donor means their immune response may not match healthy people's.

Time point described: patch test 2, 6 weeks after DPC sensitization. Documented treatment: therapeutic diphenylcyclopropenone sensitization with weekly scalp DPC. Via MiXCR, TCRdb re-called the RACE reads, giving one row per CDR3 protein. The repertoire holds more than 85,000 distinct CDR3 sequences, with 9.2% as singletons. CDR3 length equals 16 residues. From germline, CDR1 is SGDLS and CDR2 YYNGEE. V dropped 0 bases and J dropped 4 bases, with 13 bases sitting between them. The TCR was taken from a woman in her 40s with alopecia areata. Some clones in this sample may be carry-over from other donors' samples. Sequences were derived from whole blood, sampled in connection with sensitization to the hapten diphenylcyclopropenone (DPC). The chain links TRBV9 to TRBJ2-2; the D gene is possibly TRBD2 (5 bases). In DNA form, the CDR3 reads TGTGCCAGCAGCGTAGCTACGGGGTGGGGCACCGGGGAGCTGTTTTTT. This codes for CASSVATGWGTGELFF.